This T cell receptor beta chain was recovered during a study of metastatic and nonmetastatic thyroid tumors. Study details: A comparison of repertoires was made across blood and tumor or nodule tissue from malignant and benign thyroid patients.

Through MiXCR, TCRdb re-clonotyped the PCR reads. Here the sample spans about 33,000 clones, 18% being singletons. This clone was seen more than once but under ten times. Germline V lookup: CDR1 LNHDA, CDR2 SQIVND (reference sequence). The CDR3 is made up of 14 amino acids. V lost 7 bases, J lost 2 bases, and 7 bases stayed unmatched. Until they underwent thyroid surgery, no patient had received any treatment. The receptor was isolated from a male donor with papillary thyroid cancer or a benign thyroid nodule (not recorded which). Some clones in this sample may be carry-over from other donors' samples. The chain combines TRBV19 with TRBJ2-5, with 7 bases aligning to TRBD1. The source material was blood. CDR3 loop: CASMGRGYQETQYF. The CDR3, as DNA: TGTGCCAGTATGGGCAGGGGGTATCAAGAGACCCAGTACTTC.